These 28 T cell receptor beta chains came from one sample sequenced in a study of shared clonotypes between healthy human individuals. Data came from immunoSEQ multiplex PCR; TCRdb stores just in-frame clones and leaves some out. The repertoire holds some 2,100,000 clones, with nearly 97% as singletons. The sequenced sample was naive CD4+ T cells sorted from blood. The sample's subset: CD45RA+ positively selected. Source of these receptors: a man between 18 and 29 years old in good health.

The chain has TRBV10-1 and TRBJ2-3, with TRBD2 matching 7 bases. From germline, CDR1 is WNHNN and CDR2 SYGVQD (reference sequence). V lost 4 bases and J lost 2; bases outside the gene matches: 9. CDR3 length: 16 amino acids. This CDR3 is CASSGLASGITDTQYF. The CDR3 nucleotides read TGCGCCAGCAGTGGTCTGGCTAGCGGAATCACAGATACGCAGTATTTT.

In its sample, this clone was seen once. V usage is TRBV11-3 and J usage is TRBJ2-7; no definite D call. Looked up from germline, CDR1 is SGHNT and CDR2 is YENEEA. Trimming took 0 bases from V and 6 from J, leaving 9 bases between them. The CDR3 runs 13 residues. CDR3 in DNA: TGTGCCAGCAGCTTAGAACCCGGATCCGAGCAGTACTTC. Translated, it gives CASSLEPGSEQYF.

This sequence joins TRBV18 and TRBJ2-7; 9 nucleotides align to TRBD2. V was clipped by 3 bases and J by 6 bases; unmatched bases: 6. The CDR3 contains 14 residues. CDR1 KGHSH and CDR2 LQKENI come from the germline V gene. This CDR3 reads CASSPRLAGSEQYF. In DNA form, the CDR3 reads TGTGCCAGCTCACCCCGGCTAGCGGGAAGCGAGCAGTACTTC.

The CDR3 is CASGYRDSRNYEQYF. For the CDR3, the DNA is TGTGCCAGCGGTTACAGGGACAGTCGTAATTACGAGCAGTACTTC. The chain has TRBV28 and TRBJ2-7; TRBD1 aligns across 7 bases. V shed 8 bases and J 4 bases; nucleotides not matched to a gene: 14. Per the germline V gene, CDR1 is MDHEN and CDR2 is SYDVKM. The CDR3 contains 15 residues.

As to this clone: The sample has other DNA sequences that encode this CDR3 too. V gene TRBV10-3 combines with J gene TRBJ2-3; D is uncertain. This CDR3 comprises 14 residues. Trimming stripped 3 bases from V and 0 bases from J, with 7 bases between. Germline-derived CDR1 and CDR2 are ENHRY and SYGVKD. As DNA, the CDR3 is TGTGCCATCAGTGAAGGGCAGAGCACAGATACGCAGTATTTT. Protein: CAISEGQSTDTQYF.

The rearrangement uses TRBV19 and TRBJ2-3, with a possible D match to TRBD1 (5 bases). Germline V lookup: CDR1 LNHDA, CDR2 SQIVND (reference sequence). V was shortened by 1 base and J by 0 bases, with 11 bases between the two germline ends. This CDR3 contains 16 residues. CDR3 in DNA: TGTGCCAGTAGTATAGTTCCGACAGTGAGCACAGATACGCAGTATTTT. The encoded protein is CASSIVPTVSTDTQYF.

The rearrangement joins TRBV5-1 to TRBJ2-2; D ambiguous. CDR1 and CDR2 (germline): SGHRS, YFSETQ. The CDR3 runs 12 residues. The V end lost 4 bases, the J end lost 6 bases, and 7 bases lay between the germline ends. The CDR3 here is CASSVQSGELFF. The CDR3 DNA follows: TGCGCCAGCAGCGTCCAGTCCGGGGAGCTGTTTTTT.

In this sample, this clone turned up once. The chain uses TRBV28 and TRBJ1-4; D ambiguous. V dropped 7 bases and J dropped 2 bases, with 11 bases sitting between them. In germline, CDR1 is MDHEN, CDR2 SYDVKM. This CDR3 is 14 amino acids long. The CDR3 protein is CASTPGLTNEKLFF. The CDR3 nucleotides are TGTGCCAGCACCCCGGGGTTGACTAATGAAAAACTGTTTTTT.

The CDR3 region is CAWTDTASTYEQYF. The CDR3 DNA follows: TGTGCCTGGACGGACACTGCCTCGACCTACGAGCAGTACTTC. The chain carries TRBV30 and TRBJ2-7; D is possibly TRBD1 (5 bases). CDR3 size: 14 residues. The germline gives CDR1 GTSNPN, CDR2 SVGIG (reference sequence). The V gene lost 4 bases and the J gene lost 2 bases, with 15 bases spanning the gap.

This CDR3 reads CASSLAFTGPDTQYF. CDR3 coding DNA: TGTGCCAGCAGCTTGGCGTTTACAGGGCCAGATACGCAGTATTTT. The chain employs TRBV5-6 and TRBJ2-3; a possible D gene is TRBD1 (6 bases). Per the germline V gene, CDR1 is SGHDT and CDR2 is YYEEEE. This CDR3 has 15 amino acids. With 0 bases removed from V and 4 bases from J, the gap between germline ends came to 12 bases.

The chain combines TRBV5-4 with TRBJ1-2; TRBD1 matches at 8 bases. After removal of 4 bases from V and 6 bases from J, the junction contained 11 bases not matched to a gene. Germline lookup yields CDR1 SGHNT and CDR2 YYREEE (reference sequence). CDR3 length: 15 residues. CDR3 in DNA: TGTGCCAGCAGCCCCGGACAGGGATTGACGAATGGCTACACCTTC. Its translation is CASSPGQGLTNGYTF.

In DNA form, the CDR3 reads TGTGCCAGCAGCGCCCAAGCGGACGGGGAGCTGTTTTTT. As protein: CASSAQADGELFF. This chain uses TRBV6-4 with TRBJ2-2; possible D gene TRBD2, 5 bases. Germline loops: CDR1 MRHNA, CDR2 SNTAGT. The CDR3 is 13 residues long. V lost 6 bases, J lost 7 bases, and 12 bases lay in between.

The chain links TRBV6-5 to TRBJ2-7, with 7 bases matching TRBD1. The CDR3 sequence is 14 residues long. V shed 0 bases and J 7 bases; nucleotides not matched to a gene: 6. Germline lookup yields CDR1 MNHEY and CDR2 SVGAGI. The DNA of the CDR3 is TGTGCCAGCAGTTACTCGAAGAGGGGGCGGGAGCAGTACTTC. It encodes CASSYSKRGREQYF.

A word on this clone: This specimen includes other DNA sequences encoding the same CDR3. The chain combines TRBV9 with TRBJ2-5; perhaps TRBD1 as D (6 bases). The CDR3 covers 14 residues. V was trimmed by 2 bases and J by 1 base, leaving 9 bases between them. Germline lookup yields CDR1 SGDLS and CDR2 YYNGEE. The CDR3 coding sequence is TGTGCCAGCAGCGTGACAGGTTTCCAAGAGACCCAGTACTTC. Translation gives CASSVTGFQETQYF.

V gene TRBV5-1 combines with J gene TRBJ2-5, with 14 bases aligning to TRBD2. The CDR3 is made up of 19 amino acids. Germline-derived CDR1 and CDR2 are SGHRS and YFSETQ. The V segment lost 3 bases and the J segment 4 bases; nucleotides outside the gene matches: 14. The CDR3 loop reads CASSSAGTSGRGWRETQYF. CDR3 coding DNA: TGCGCCAGCAGCTCCGCCGGGACTAGCGGGAGAGGGTGGAGAGAGACCCAGTACTTC.

The rearrangement joins TRBV13 to TRBJ2-5; 8 bases match TRBD1. The CDR3 length is 15 residues. In germline, CDR1 is PRHDT, CDR2 FYEKMQ (reference sequence). Trimming cost V 1 base and J 4 bases; bases outside gene matches: 5. For the CDR3, the DNA is TGTGCCAGCAGCTTAGACAGGGGGGTCCCAGAGACCCAGTACTTC. Its protein is CASSLDRGVPETQYF.

In its sample, this clone was seen once. The chain combines TRBV28 with TRBJ2-1; D might be TRBD2 (6 bases). Germline CDR1 reads MDHEN; CDR2 reads SYDVKM. Trimming took off 3 bases at V and 5 bases at J, with 17 bases between the two ends. CDR3 length: 16 residues. CDR3 bases: TGTGCCAGCAGTTTCCGGGACTTCAGGCCCGACAATGAGCAGTTCTTC. Translated, it gives CASSFRDFRPDNEQFF.

This chain connects TRBV2 to TRBJ1-2; 7 bases are shared with TRBD1. V was clipped by 8 bases and J by 4 bases; unmatched bases: 7. This CDR3 is built from 13 residues. CDR1 and CDR2 (germline): SNHLY, FYNNEI. The CDR3: CASFYRQGYGYTF. The CDR3 DNA follows: TGTGCCAGCTTTTATAGACAGGGCTATGGCTACACCTTC.

A single count supports this clone. The genes are TRBV6-5 and TRBJ1-6, with 10 bases aligning to TRBD1. The germline gives CDR1 MNHEY, CDR2 SVGAGI. The CDR3 contains 15 residues. Unmatched junction bases numbered 10, after V lost 10 bases and J lost 7 bases. The CDR3 sequence: CAIQDRGVKNSPLHF. The CDR3 nucleotides are TGTGCCATTCAGGACAGGGGGGTTAAGAATTCACCCCTCCACTTT.

The chain recombines TRBV2 with TRBJ1-1; a possible D gene is TRBD1 (5 bases). The CDR3 loop spans 13 amino acids. V dropped 6 bases and J dropped 11 bases, with 19 bases sitting between them. Germline CDR1 and CDR2: SNHLY and FYNNEI. The CDR3 DNA reads TGTGCCAGCAGGGACACAGGAATCCCGGTGGCTTTCTTT. Translated, it gives CASRDTGIPVAFF.

This chain connects TRBV25-1 to TRBJ1-2; 9 positions match TRBD1. Germline loops: CDR1 MGHDK, CDR2 SYGVNS. CDR3 size: 16 residues. Trimming cost V 2 bases and J 4 bases; bases outside gene matches: 8. This CDR3 reads CASSEETGGGGYGYTF. The CDR3 DNA reads TGTGCCAGCAGTGAAGAAACAGGGGGCGGGGGCTATGGCTACACCTTC.

V gene TRBV5-4 combines with J gene TRBJ2-3, with TRBD2 matching 13 bases. The CDR3 sequence is 17 residues long. Trimming removed 4 bases from V and 4 bases from J; junction bases left unmatched: 9. Germline V CDR1 and CDR2: SGHNT, YYREEE (reference sequence). CDR3 nucleotides: TGTGCCAGCAGCACGCCCCAACTAGCGGGAGGGCCAGATACGCAGTATTTT. Its translation is CASSTPQLAGGPDTQYF.

The J gene is TRBJ2-1, the V gene TRBV30; TRBD1 aligns across 11 bases. CDR1 and CDR2 from the germline V gene are GTSNPN and SVGIG (reference sequence). The length of the CDR3 is 14 residues. V shed 4 bases, J shed 6 bases, and the junction held 5 bases outside the gene matches. The DNA of the CDR3 is TGTGCCTGGAAAGGACAGGGGGCAGGCAATGAGCAGTTCTTC. This translates into CAWKGQGAGNEQFF.

This chain links TRBV6-4 with TRBJ2-1; the D is unclear. The germline V gene encodes CDR1 MRHNA and CDR2 SNTAGT. Trimming cost V 3 bases and J 0 bases, with 9 bases left between them. CDR3 size: 15 residues. CDR3 DNA sequence: TGTGCCAGCAGTGAGGACGCAAGCTCCTACAATGAGCAGTTCTTC. Translated, it gives CASSEDASSYNEQFF.

The chain is built from TRBV5-1 and TRBJ1-4; 8 nucleotides match TRBD1. J was trimmed by 7 bases and V by 0 bases; bases with no gene match: 5. The germline gives CDR1 SGHRS, CDR2 YFSETQ. The CDR3 is 15 residues long. The CDR3 loop is CASSLVQGAGEKLFF. As DNA, the CDR3 is TGCGCCAGCAGCTTGGTTCAGGGGGCGGGTGAAAAACTGTTTTTT.

The chain uses TRBV5-1 and TRBJ2-3; possible D gene TRBD2, 5 bases. CDR3 length: 14 amino acids. Germline V gene sequence: CDR1 SGHRS, CDR2 YFSETQ. V was cut by 1 base and J by 2 bases, with 8 bases left in between. The CDR3 DNA is TGCGCCAGCAGCTTGTCGGGGAACACAGATACGCAGTATTTT. This encodes CASSLSGNTDTQYF.

This chain connects TRBV11-3 to TRBJ2-3; 15 nucleotides align to TRBD2. The germline V gene has CDR1 SGHNT and CDR2 YENEEA. The trim removed 1 base at V and 4 bases at J, leaving 3 bases unmatched. CDR3 length: 17 amino acids. Here the CDR3 DNA reads TGTGCCAGCAGCTTAGGCTGGACTAGCGGGGGGGCAGATACGCAGTATTTT. Translation gives CASSLGWTSGGADTQYF.

Regarding this clone: The sample has other DNA sequences that encode this CDR3 too. The rearrangement uses TRBV6-1 and TRBJ2-7; no clear D. CDR1 and CDR2 from the germline V gene are MNHNS and SASEGT. V lost 1 base and J lost 1, with 5 bases in between. CDR3 length: 13 amino acids. CDR3 residues: CASSEGSSYEQYF. As DNA, the CDR3 is TGTGCCAGCAGTGAAGGCAGTTCCTACGAGCAGTACTTC.